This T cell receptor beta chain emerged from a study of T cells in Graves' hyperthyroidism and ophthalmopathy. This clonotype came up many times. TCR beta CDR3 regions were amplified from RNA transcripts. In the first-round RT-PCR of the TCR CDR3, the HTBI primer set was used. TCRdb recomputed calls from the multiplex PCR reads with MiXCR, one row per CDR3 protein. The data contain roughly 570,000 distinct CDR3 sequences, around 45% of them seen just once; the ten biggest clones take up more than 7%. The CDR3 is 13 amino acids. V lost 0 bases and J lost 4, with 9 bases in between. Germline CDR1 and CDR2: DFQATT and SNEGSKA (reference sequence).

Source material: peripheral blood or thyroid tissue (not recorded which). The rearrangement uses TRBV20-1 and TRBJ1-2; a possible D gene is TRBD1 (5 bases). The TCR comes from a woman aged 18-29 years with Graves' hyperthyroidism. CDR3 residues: CSARDQGTYGYTF. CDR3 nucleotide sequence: TGCAGTGCTAGAGATCAGGGAACCTATGGCTACACCTTC.